This T cell receptor (beta chain) derives from a study of blood T cell repertoires in COVID-19 (dated by TCRdb to 2019 to 2021). Context from the whole study: Collaborator samples came from the United States, Italy and Spain and covered acute and convalescent phases of COVID-19. The prospective study material was composed of cDNA or gDNA derived from T cells, B-cell-depleted T cells, or PBMCs. Subjects who had been exposed to COVID-19, were actively infected with it, or had recovered from it provided the deeply sampled blood TCRbeta repertoires that made up the dataset. The repertoires were made available in a free public database intended to serve as a resource for research on the immune response to SARS-CoV-2. Samples came from the ongoing ImmuneRACE study (first 160 participants) plus 1,254 subjects from 6 global collaborators. Nearly every sample came with metadata listing a de-identified subject ID, COVID-19 status, age in years and sex. Where HLA class I and class II types were available, the types were taken from metadata supplied by the sample provider, not from assay-based typing.

What the study reported, not specific to this receptor: How much clinical and demographic metadata was included differed by source and by participant, and the metadata was provided uncurated.

CDR1 and CDR2 are read off the germline V gene as SGHTA and FQGTGA. The V end gives up 5 bases and the J end 0 bases, leaving 12 bases in the junction not matched to a gene. From the cysteine up to the phenylalanine, the CDR3 has a length of 20 residues. Only the CDR3 DNA is retained, 60 bases long and in frame from the first base. In the prospective study, participants were roughly 18 to 95 years old, resided in about two dozen geographic areas of the United States, and were enrolled through a virtual design. To assign participants to cohorts, the prospective study relied on clinical history that participants themselves reported in a screening survey and a study questionnaire. Recovered participants in ImmuneRACE Cohort 3 were defined as having two consecutive negative NP/OP PCR tests, clearance from a healthcare professional, or resolution of symptoms. Mobile phlebotomists in the prospective study collected whole blood, serum and a nasopharyngeal or oropharyngeal swab from every participant. Participants in the prospective study had the option to provide additional blood draws and questionnaires over a 2-month period. Before DNA extraction, blood samples from the prospective study were shipped at room temperature or frozen.

The immunoSEQ Assay, a bias-controlled multiplex PCR, was used to amplify TCRbeta CDR3 regions from genomic DNA. The source study handled its data this way. Nucleated cell counts per sample were estimated from amplification of reference gene primers within the assay. Sequence reads were collapsed and filtered to measure the absolute abundance of every unique TCRbeta CDR3 rearrangement. For each sample, productive Simpson clonality was calculated by taking the square root of Simpson's diversity index across productive rearrangements. Imported from immuneACCESS, the table was reduced by TCRdb to in-frame sequences with V and J called. These copies leave out some clones; in studies compared against another copy, an unresolved V gene accounts for under half, and the cause of the remainder is not known. V and J calls and clone size are given by that table; D and trimming were obtained from the DNA. Across this sample there are 200,000 or so clones, with about 86% seen only once. 7% to 9% of the sample is in the top ten clones.

Of note for this clone: What this receptor recognizes is not known. No much larger clone is present one base from it, and per-base qualities are unavailable.

The TCR sequence derives from a man in his forties who had recovered from COVID-19. The sequenced sample was PBMCs or T cells enriched from blood (not recorded which). This chain is built from TRBV7-3 and TRBJ1-6; TRBD1 agrees with 11 junctional bases. The sequence in DNA is TGTGCCAGCAGCCGCCATGGACAGGGGGCTCTGGACTCCTATAATTCACCCCTCCACTTT. This translates into CASSRHGQGALDSYNSPLHF.